This is a list of T cell receptor beta chains from one sample in a study of T cell responses to AZD1222 COVID-19 vaccine. Measured with immunoSEQ multiplex PCR; TCRdb has only the in-frame clones, and not every one. The sample shows roughly 66,000 clones, roughly 91% of them seen only once. The sequencing used peripheral blood, collected 28 days after the second dose of the MenACWY control vaccine. Receptors were obtained from an adult who received the MenACWY meningococcal vaccine as a control. Each CDR3 is given without its conserved first and last residue.

11,TRBV13,ASSLQEPYGYT
13,TRBV10-3,AISEEIAYNSPLH
12,TRBV19,ASSTTGRNTEAF
14,TRBV3-1/TRBV3-2,ASSLYLGEGGDTQY
11,TRBV19,ASSGGYNEKLF
11,TRBV28,ASMGRGSPEQY
10,TRBV28,ASSIPGTQLF
12,TRBV6-5,ASFDASSYNEQF
13,TRBV5-6,ASRRFGGGAPEQF
9,TRBV20-1,SAANYNEQF